This TCR beta chain is from a study of vaccination and CD4 T cells after COVID-19 (dated by TCRdb to about 2022). Regarding the research as a whole: In the convalescent cohort there were six males and four females, among whom were two Hispanic individuals, seven Caucasians, two Asians and one multiracial person. In 10 COVID-19 convalescent patients and 4 infection-naive healthy vaccine recipients, the spike-specific CD4+ TCR repertoire before mRNA vaccination was compared with the repertoire after mRNA vaccination. Participants received two doses of either the Pfizer-BioNTech BNT162b2 vaccine (n=8) or the Moderna mRNA-1273 vaccine (n=2). Overlapping spike peptide pools from SARS-CoV-2 and from the common cold coronaviruses HCoV-NL63, HCoV-OC43 and HCoV-229E were used as culture stimuli. As controls, cultures received a CEFX viral epitope pool (the positive control), an HIV-1 Nef peptide pool (the negative control), or no peptide at all. Post-COVID blood samples were collected from convalescent patients a median of roughly 100 days after diagnosis, with a range of about 35 to 161 days. Post-vaccine blood samples were taken a median of about 70 days after the second vaccine dose, with a range of roughly 13 to 250 days.

Regarding this clonotype: Its antigen is currently not known. The input lacks base qualities; no much larger clone sits a single base away.

In light of the paper, this sample's treatment or condition label describes: roughly ten-day PBMC culture with coronavirus spike peptide pools or control peptides (ViraFEST assay). To expand antigen-specific T cells with peptide pools and then pick out the expanded clonotypes through TCR sequencing, the study relied on the ViraFEST assay. Negative nucleocapsid antibody tests taken both before and after vaccination confirmed that the healthy vaccine recipients had no prior SARS-CoV-2 infection. Under 2.5 million PBMCs per well were cultured in IMDM with roughly 5% human AB serum and around 10 IU/ml IL-2, plus 10 ug/ml peptide pools. On days 3 and 7, half of the culture medium was replaced with fresh IL-2-containing medium. Once the cells had been in culture for over nine days, the EasySep CD4+ T cell isolation kit was used to isolate CD4+ T cells by negative selection. Ficoll-Paque Plus gradient centrifugation was used to isolate PBMCs from whole blood, and the isolated PBMCs were then either used fresh or cryopreserved at -140C. Triplicate wells were generally used for each culture condition.

Trimming at the junction amounts to 3 bases on V and 8 bases on J, and the germline ends lie 14 bases apart. The CDR3, cysteine through phenylalanine, is 15 amino acids long. Only CDR3 DNA remains: 45 bases, in frame from the first base. The germline V gene supplies CDR1 MRHNA and CDR2 SNTAGT. Points the paper makes about the study in general: An increase in the median number of SARS-CoV-2-reactive clonotypes from 20 to 25 after infection to approximately 41 after vaccination was observed, but the change was not found to be significant. Among the post-vaccine SARS-CoV-2-reactive clones in convalescent patients, a median about 89% showed up only after vaccination, which suggests vaccine-specific priming. In convalescent patients, nearly all vaccine-specific clones (304 of 307) were found to be mono-reactive for SARS-CoV-2 spike rather than cross-reactive with common cold coronaviruses. The number of convalescent patients in the study was relatively small, and the study did not examine early timepoints following natural infection.

The library relied on PCR. TCR sequencing of DNA from cultured CD4+ T cells used the Oncomine TCR Beta short-read assay at the Johns Hopkins FTIC core. Genomic DNA was extracted from the cultured CD4+ T cells with the QIAamp micro DNA kit. Oncomine TCR Beta libraries from cultured CD4+ T cells were pooled using unique dual indexes and sequenced on an Illumina iSeq 100. On the study's bioinformatics: Non-productive sequences were removed, and CDR3s that did not start with C, did not end with F or W, or were shorter than 7 amino acids were discarded. Antigen-specific clonotypes were identified using the MANAFEST web application through comparison of peptide-stimulated wells with reference and other culture wells. For a clone to be called positive, the clone needed an FDR below 0.05, an odds ratio above 5, and a productive frequency above 0.1% in at least two of three replicate wells. Cross-reactive clonotypes were defined as significantly expanded in both SARS-CoV-2 spike wells and at least one common cold coronavirus spike condition. Levenshtein distances (stringdist) and unrooted phylogenetic trees (ape) in R version 3.6.1 were used to assess CDR3 homology. The raw public reads went through TCRdb reprocessing: fastp at Q25, MiXCR clone calling, in-frame beta chains kept. Identical CDR3 protein sequences are pooled into one entry, listed with their most common genes and DNA. The V and J calls shown here were made by TCRdb, not taken from the authors' results. The sample data list tens of thousands of distinct CDR3 sequences, and 60% to 80% of these were observed just once. Jointly, the top ten make up roughly 17% of the sample.

The TCR comes from a human donor who received a COVID-19 vaccine. The sequences come from CD4+ T cells from blood, cultured in vitro, collected after SARS-CoV-2 vaccination. The chain employs TRBV6-4 and TRBJ1-6; the D gene remains uncertain. The CDR3: CASSEGPRPDSPLHF. The DNA sequence is as follows: TGTGCCAGCAGTGAAGGCCCCCGGCCGGATTCACCCCTCCACTTT.